This note documents a single TCR beta chain sequence. Its specificity is not known. The data were obtained in a study of cytomegalovirus exposure and HLA in healthy donors. Findings and limits, study-wide: A list of roughly 180 TCR beta chains associated with cytomegalovirus was given. High sensitivity and specificity were reportedly achieved when the classifier diagnosed cytomegalovirus status.

TCRdb keeps only in-frame clones here, not all; method: immunoSEQ multiplex PCR. Here the sample spans around 98,000 clones, 70% to 90% being singletons. Donors came from a validation cohort of 90 to 150 subjects, distinct from the first 666-subject cohort. Germline V gene sequence: CDR1 SGDLS, CDR2 YYNGEE. This CDR3 region has 15 residues. V was shortened by 6 bases and J by 3 bases, with 16 bases between the two germline ends. Material: PBMCs. This clonotype was sampled from a woman in her twenties or thirties in good health and CMV-seronegative. The gene calls are TRBV9 and TRBJ1-3; D may be TRBD1 (5 bases). DNA of the CDR3: TGTGCCAGCACCCGCGGAGGGGATGGTGGAAACACCATATATTTT. Translated: CASTRGGDGGNTIYF.